This T cell receptor beta chain was recovered during a study of T cell repertoires in cytomegalovirus infection. Background on the study: Recently identified HLA-C-restricted CMV epitopes were used, and well-studied HLA-B-restricted CMV epitopes were used as well. The study's findings and limits: Of the TCR beta families, the public ones yielded a cumulative frequency that identified carriers of CMV plus the relevant HLA.

As for this clonotype: Its specificity is not known.

The CDR3 is made up of 14 amino acids. The germline V and J ends were trimmed by 4 bases and 2 bases, with 11 bases remaining between them. Per the germline V gene, CDR1 is ENHRY and CDR2 is SYGVKD. TCRdb called the reads again in MiXCR, with one record for every CDR3 protein. The sample has roughly 500,000 distinct CDR3 sequences, around 35% seen once. The specimen was cultured PBMCs, collected from culture after CMV antigen stimulation. The receptor comes from a human donor in good health (CMV status not recorded). Some clones in this sample may be carry-over from other donors' samples. The chain carries TRBV10-3 and TRBJ2-5; D may be TRBD2 (6 bases). CDR3 protein: CAISGAGRQETQYF. CDR3 nucleotides: TGTGCCATCAGTGGGGCGGGACGGCAAGAGACCCAGTACTTC.